This T cell receptor (beta chain) came from a study of cytomegalovirus exposure and HLA in healthy donors. About the research overall: In a previous analysis, 117 million unique TCR beta sequences were found from 150 million to 200 million T cells. Of about 400 genotyped donors, about 80% clustered with self-reported Caucasian donors.

Of note for this clone: Antigen unknown.

This PCR relied on a set of 60 Vbeta primers and 13 Jbeta primers. Measured with immunoSEQ multiplex PCR; TCRdb has only the in-frame clones, and not every one. The sample holds some 200,000 clones; almost 70% are singletons and the top ten take less than 3%. Overall study findings and caveats: Productive rates of about 87% or about 30% were seen for most TCR beta V segments in an earlier analysis.

The CDR3 sequence is 17 residues long. Trimming at V came to 5 bases and at J to 6 bases, leaving 12 bases not matched to a gene. CDR1 is SGHTA, CDR2 FQGNSA, per germline. Sequencing was done on a sample of PBMCs. This sequence joins TRBV7-2 and TRBJ1-6; 8 bases align to TRBD1. This clonotype was obtained from a man aged 35-49 years in good health and CMV-seropositive. CDR3 sequence: CASSTRRQGQSNSPLHF. Here the CDR3 DNA reads TGTGCCAGCAGCACCCGCCGACAGGGGCAAAGTAATTCACCCCTCCACTTT.